Reported below is one TCR beta chain. Antigen unknown. This entry belongs to a study of a mutant IDH1 vaccine in newly diagnosed glioma. V was trimmed by 2 bases and J by 6 bases, leaving 8 bases between them. This CDR3 has 13 amino acids. Germline CDR1 MGHRA, CDR2 YSYEKL. Only in-frame clones appear in the TCRdb table, and some are missing; sequencing was by immunoSEQ multiplex PCR. The sample consists of approximately 45,000 clones, approximately 90% of them appearing once. This sample's time point: week 35, safety follow-up. Doses of 300 ug of mutant IDH1 20-mer peptide were given with topical imiquimod. In weeks 1, 3, 5, 7, 11, 15, 19 and 23, patients were immunized, eight times in all.

This chain connects TRBV4-1 to TRBJ2-1, with D perhaps matching TRBD1 (5 bases). The specimen was PBMCs, collected from a glioma patient whose treatment included an IDH1 peptide vaccine. The TCR was taken from a woman in her forties with glioma. The CDR3 region is CASSQSQGNEQFF. CDR3 DNA: TGCGCCAGCAGCCAAAGTCAGGGCAATGAGCAGTTCTTC.